This note documents a single TCR beta chain sequence. No antigen is known for it. The data were taken from a study of CD8+ T cells in alopecia areata. TCR sequencing used cDNA made by reverse transcription of extracted RNA. The protocol was immunoSEQ multiplex PCR, while the TCRdb copy is restricted to in-frame clones and leaves out a portion. The data show 150,000 to 200,000 clones, roughly 60% seen once. This CDR3 is 14 amino acids long. Trimming cost V 0 bases and J 2 bases, with 8 bases left between them. Germline V gene lookup returns CDR1 LNHNV and CDR2 YYDKDF (reference sequence). The treatment was: oral pan-JAK inhibitor, 5-10 mg twice daily. PBMCs yielded sorted CD4+ and CD8+ T cells. Overall study results and limits: Scalp clonality and expanded CD8+ clones among the top 100 were significantly decreased by tofacitinib.

The chain is built from TRBV15 and TRBJ2-7; no clear D. The input for sequencing was CD4+ T cells sorted from blood, taken at week 24, from a patient treated with tofacitinib. The TCR sequence derives from a human donor with alopecia areata. CDR3 protein: CATSRDQAAYEQYF. The CDR3 coding sequence is TGTGCCACCAGCAGAGATCAGGCGGCCTACGAGCAGTACTTC. Complete variable domain (other parts from reference TRBV15 and TRBJ2-7): DAMVIQNPRYQVTQFGKPVTLSCSQTLNHNVMYWYQQKSSQAPKLLFHYYDKDFNNEADTPDNFQSRRPNTSFCFLDIRSPGLGDTAMYLCATSRDQAAYEQYFGPGTRLTVT.